This T cell receptor (beta chain) was sequenced in a study of OX40 agonist ivuxolimab in advanced cancers. Study findings and constraints: Circulating CD4+ and CD8+ T cells showed clonal expansion by week 6 at 0.1 to 3.0 mg/kg.

Produced via immunoSEQ multiplex PCR; TCRdb's table is partial and in-frame only. This table has about 86,000 clones, around nine tenths appearing once. Deletions cut 4 bases from V and 1 base from J, with 9 bases between. This CDR3 has 14 residues. CDR1 LGHNA and CDR2 YSLEER come from the germline V gene. The sample holds a few counts of this clone. Its cognate antigen is unknown. Individuals having autoimmune disease history or systemic immunosuppression were not enrolled. The chain is built from TRBV4-3 and TRBJ2-3; weak D call: TRBD2 (6 bases). The receptor was derived from an adult with an advanced solid tumor such as melanoma, head and neck, liver or kidney cancer. The material sequenced was CD4+ or CD8+ T cells sorted from blood, taken in a trial of the OX40 agonist ivuxolimab. CDR3 in DNA: TGCGCCAGCAGCCTCGGGAGCGGCACAGATACGCAGTATTTT. Its translation is CASSLGSGTDTQYF.